Presented here are 19 T cell receptor beta chains from one specimen sequenced in a study of molecular identifiers for immune sequencing clone quantification. TCRdb ran MiXCR on the PCR reads and lists one entry per CDR3 protein. The data hold hundreds of thousands of distinct CDR3 sequences, with about a fifth observed a single time. Source material: naive CD8+ T cells from blood, with Jurkat cell RNA spiked in. The subset was: FACS-sorted CD8+CD4-CCR7+CD45RA+ naive T cells. The receptor set was obtained from a human donor in good health. Some libraries in this study had Jurkat cell RNA spiked in.

Comment on this clonotype: It may be a read error: a sequence one base away is much more abundant. The chain couples TRBV7-2 to TRBJ2-7, with D maybe TRBD1 (6 bases). CDR1 and CDR2 from the germline V gene are SGHTA and FQGNSA. V lost 5 bases, J lost 3 bases, and 11 bases lay in between. This CDR3 contains 13 residues. The CDR3 coding sequence is TGTGCCAGCAGCCCCGCCAGGGGCTACGAGCAGTACGTC. Its protein is CASSPARGYEQYV.

The chain recombines TRBV10-2 with TRBJ2-2; D unresolved. CDR3 length: 14 residues. CDR1 is WSHSY and CDR2 is SAAADI in the germline V gene. The CDR3 reads CVIADGPNTGELFF. In DNA, the CDR3 is TGCGTCATCGCGGACGGACCGAACACCGGGGAGCTGTTTTTT.

This clonotype was seen only a few times. A much larger clone lies one base from this, so it may be a read error. Because it lacks the conserved phenylalanine or tryptophan at the end, this CDR3 is likely a read error. The chain is built from TRBV5-1 and TRBJ2-5; TRBD1 agrees at 7 bases. Germline values: CDR1 SGHRS, CDR2 YFSETQ. CDR3 length: 15 residues. V trimming: 2 bases; J trimming: 2 bases; junction bases outside the gene matches: 6. CDR3 DNA sequence: TGCGCCAGCAGCTTTTCGGGACAGAGACAAGAGACCCAGTACTCC. Protein product: CASSFSGQRQETQYS.

In this sample, this clonotype turned up many times. This chain links TRBV7-2 with TRBJ2-7; D may be TRBD1 or TRBD2 (7 bases each). This CDR3 is built from 15 residues. V was shortened by 5 bases and J by 3 bases, with 17 bases between the two germline ends. Germline V gives CDR1 SGHTA, CDR2 FQGNSA. CDR3 sequence reads: CASSQGEGPLYEQYF. CDR3 nucleotides: TGTGCCAGCAGCCAGGGGGAGGGCCCCCTCTACGAGCAGTACTTC.

This clonotype was found many times. V is TRBV4-3 and J is TRBJ2-1; 8 nucleotides agree with TRBD1. The V segment lost 3 bases and the J segment 0 bases; nucleotides outside the gene matches: 4. CDR3 length: 16 residues. CDR1 is LGHNA, CDR2 YSLEER, per germline. The DNA of the CDR3 is TGCGCCAGCAGCCAGGACAGGGCAAGCTCCTACAATGAGCAGTTCTTC. It yields the protein CASSQDRASSYNEQFF.

This clonotype came up many times. In DNA form, the CDR3 reads TGTGCCAGCAGCCAGTACGGGGGAGCAGATACGCAGTATTTT. Its protein product is CASSQYGGADTQYF. The chain couples TRBV7-6 to TRBJ2-3; D is perhaps TRBD2 (6 bases). The germline V gene has CDR1 SGHVS and CDR2 FNYEAQ. The CDR3 is 14 amino acids. Trimming pared 5 bases from V and 4 bases from J, leaving 13 bases between.

To note about this clonotype: This may stem from a read error, because a much larger clone lies one nucleotide away. V gene TRBV3-1 combines with J gene TRBJ2-2, with unresolved D. Trimming pared 3 bases from V and 6 bases from J, leaving 8 bases between. CDR1 and CDR2 (germline): LGHDT, YNNKEL (reference sequence). CDR3 length: 13 residues. CDR3 in amino acids: CASSHVHAGELFF. In DNA form, the CDR3 reads TGTGCCAGCAGCCATGTACACGCCGGGGAGCTGTTTTTT. The full variable domain, in which reference TRBV3-1 and TRBJ2-2 provide the parts outside the CDR3, is DTAVSQTPKYLVTQMGNDKSIKCEQNLGHDTMYWYKQDSKKFLKIMFSYNNKELIINETVPNRFSPKSPDKAHLNLHINSLELGDSAVYFCASSHVHAGELFFGEGSRLTVL.

Regarding this clonotype: A read error is possible here, since a much larger clone lies one base away. The rearrangement joins TRBV4-1 to TRBJ1-2, with 8 bases aligning to TRBD1. Trimming took 0 bases from V and 12 from J; bases not matched to a gene: 12. Germline V gives CDR1 MGHRA, CDR2 YSYEKL. The CDR3 extends over 15 amino acids. The CDR3 loop reads CASSQDFAGGGGHTF. The CDR3 bases are TGCGCCAGCAGCCAAGATTTTGCAGGGGGCGGCGGCCACACCTTC.

This clonotype was recorded at least ten times. This chain joins TRBV4-3 and TRBJ2-7, with 9 bases aligning to TRBD2. This CDR3 comprises 14 residues. Germline V CDR1 and CDR2: LGHNA, YSLEER. J gave up 6 bases and V 1 base, and 4 bases lay outside the gene matches. The CDR3 protein is CASSQGLAGPEQYF. DNA for the CDR3: TGCGCCAGCAGCCAAGGGCTAGCGGGACCCGAGCAGTACTTC.

This clonotype appeared many times. The rearrangement joins TRBV7-9 to TRBJ2-1, with 9 bases aligning to TRBD2. The V gene end was trimmed by 4 bases and the J gene end by 3 bases; junction bases not matched to a gene: 10. CDR1 is SEHNR and CDR2 is FQNEAQ in the germline V gene (reference sequence). The CDR3 extends over 17 amino acids. CDR3 in amino acids: CASSSPPVAGVYNEQFF. In nucleotides, the CDR3 is TGTGCCAGCAGCTCTCCCCCCGTAGCGGGGGTCTACAATGAGCAGTTCTTC.

The V gene is TRBV21-1, the J gene TRBJ2-7; the table's D call, TRBD2, was not checked against the DNA. TRBV21-1 corresponds to a pseudogene. The length of the CDR3 is 15 residues. CDR3 in amino acids: CASFGTASGGYEQYF. The CDR3 DNA sequence: TGTGCCAGCTTTGGGACCGCTAGCGGAGGGTACGAGCAGTACTTC.

The rearrangement uses TRBV7-9 and TRBJ2-5, with 8 bases fitting TRBD2. V was clipped by 2 bases and J by 3 bases; unmatched bases: 8. CDR1 is SEHNR and CDR2 is FQNEAQ in the germline V gene (reference sequence). This CDR3 is 16 amino acids long. Here the CDR3 reads CASSLSLAGLEETQYF. The CDR3 nucleotides are TGTGCCAGCAGCTTAAGTCTCGCGGGACTAGAAGAGACCCAGTACTTC.

This clonotype has a count of ten or more. The chain is built from TRBV3-1 and TRBJ2-5; possibly TRBD1 for D (5 bases). Trimming cost V 9 bases and J 0 bases, with 14 bases left between them. The CDR3 length is 14 residues. Germline loops: CDR1 LGHDT, CDR2 YNNKEL (reference sequence). CDR3 residues: CASTTSQDQETQYF. The CDR3 DNA reads as TGTGCCAGTACTACGTCACAGGACCAAGAGACCCAGTACTTC.

In this sample, this clonotype turned up once. Just one base apart from a much larger clone, this may be a read error. Because it lacks the conserved phenylalanine or tryptophan at the end, this CDR3 is likely a read error. The chain couples TRBV12-3 or TRBV12-4 to TRBJ2-7; 7 bases fit TRBD2. The CDR3 runs 14 residues. J was trimmed by 2 bases and V by 5 bases; bases with no gene match: 6. This CDR3 is CASSASGEPYEQYL. The DNA of the CDR3 is TGTGCCAGCAGTGCCAGCGGGGAACCCTACGAGCAGTACCTC.

Many counts were recorded for this clonotype. CDR3 sequence reads: CASSLGGAWTEAFF. The CDR3 DNA reads TGCGCCAGCAGCTTGGGGGGGGCCTGGACTGAAGCTTTCTTT. The chain carries TRBV5-1 and TRBJ1-1; TRBD1 might be the D (6 bases). The CDR3 has 14 amino acids. Trimming took 0 bases from V and 5 from J, leaving 11 bases between them. Germline V gives CDR1 SGHRS, CDR2 YFSETQ.

Concerning this clonotype: The junction and the germline gene differ at one end; a read error may be behind it. This chain connects TRBV27 to TRBJ2-7; 7 bases fit TRBD2. The CDR3 has 14 amino acids. Germline CDR1 and CDR2: MNHEY and SMNVEV (reference sequence). The CDR3 sequence: CAGSPLGGGYEQYF. Here the CDR3 DNA reads TGTGCCGGCAGTCCCCTCGGGGGAGGGTACGAGCAGTACTTC.

A note on this clonotype: A read error may be the cause here, since a much bigger clone is one base away. This rearrangement joins TRBV28 to TRBJ2-7; no firm D call. Germline-derived CDR1 and CDR2 are MDHEN and SYDVKM. The length of the CDR3 is 14 residues. This chain's CDR3 is CASSPGRSSYGQYF. The CDR3 DNA sequence: TGTGCCAGCAGCCCCGGCAGGAGCTCCTACGGGCAGTACTTC.

This clonotype was picked up many times. CDR3 sequence (DNA): TGTGCCAGCAGCCAAGAAGCGTGGACAGGGACCACAACTAATGAAAAACTGTTTTTT. Translated: CASSQEAWTGTTTNEKLFF. This sequence joins TRBV14 and TRBJ1-4, with 8 bases aligning to TRBD1. CDR1 and CDR2 (germline): SGHDN, FVKESK. This CDR3 is built from 19 residues. V lost 0 bases and J lost 0; bases outside the gene matches: 9.

This clonotype showed up many times. This chain joins TRBV27 and TRBJ2-1; 12 bases are shared with TRBD2. Unmatched junction bases numbered 1, after V lost 4 bases and J lost 3 bases. This CDR3 contains 15 residues. Germline V lookup: CDR1 MNHEY, CDR2 SMNVEV (reference sequence). DNA for the CDR3: TGTGCCAGCAGTTCGACTAGCGGGGGCTACAATGAGCAGTTCTTC. It codes for CASSSTSGGYNEQFF.